Listed below are T cell receptor beta chains from one sample, sequenced in a study of cytomegalovirus exposure and HLA in healthy donors. Assay: immunoSEQ multiplex PCR; the TCRdb copy retains only in-frame clones and omits some. The sample lists roughly 43,000 clones; approximately 77% were seen once. Sequencing was performed on PBMCs. Receptor source: a man aged 25-40 years in good health and CMV-seronegative. The CDR3 runs from the conserved cysteine through the conserved F or W. Each record gives: clone size, D gene, CDR3 length, V gene, J gene, CDR3 DNA, CDR3 protein. A D gene is named only where the DNA matches it firmly. Expanded clones are given a class, and other clones once, few, many or no size at all.

.	TRBD1	14	TRBV7-9	TRBJ1-1	TGTGCCACTACGAGAGGACAGGGGCTCGCTGAAGCTTTCTTT	CATTRGQGLAEAFF
.	TRBD2	15	TRBV7-2	TRBJ2-5	TGTGCCAGCACCATAATAGGACTAGCGAGGGAGACCCAGTACTTC	CASTIIGLARETQYF
.	.	16	TRBV27	TRBJ2-7	TGTGCCAGCAGTTTATCTAATGGGGAGCGGAACTACGAGCAGTACTTC	CASSLSNGERNYEQYF
.	TRBD2	17	TRBV7-2	TRBJ2-5	TGTGCCAGCAGCTTAGGGGTAGCGGGAGGGTTCCAAGAGACCCAGTACTTC	CASSLGVAGGFQETQYF
once	TRBD1	15	TRBV11-3	TRBJ1-1	TGTGCCAGCAGCGCAGCAGGGGGCGAGGACACTGAAGCTTTCTTT	CASSAAGGEDTEAFF
.	.	15	TRBV7-8	TRBJ1-1	TGTGCCAGCAGCTATACAGGAACCTTGAACACTGAAGCTTTCTTT	CASSYTGTLNTEAFF
.	.	15	TRBV4-3	TRBJ2-3	TGCGCCAGCAGCCAAGATACACTAGCAGCAGATACGCAGTATTTT	CASSQDTLAADTQYF
.	TRBD2	15	TRBV7-8	TRBJ2-3	TGTGCCAGCAGCTTCCGGACTAGCTTCACAGATACGCAGTATTTT	CASSFRTSFTDTQYF
.	TRBD2	17	TRBV5-4	TRBJ2-7	TGTGCCAGCAGCTCTGGACTAGCGGGAGGGATGGCCTACGAGCAGTACTTC	CASSSGLAGGMAYEQYF
.	TRBD2	15	TRBV14	TRBJ2-7	TGTGCCAGGGGTCCTAGCGGGAGAAAGGCCTACGAGCAGTACTTC	CARGPSGRKAYEQYF
.	.	16	TRBV4-3	TRBJ2-7	TGCGCCAGCAGCCAAGATTACCCGGGGGAAGCGAGCCAGCAGTACTTC	CASSQDYPGEASQQYF
.	TRBD2	15	TRBV27	TRBJ2-7	TGTGCCAGCAGGGCGGGACTAGCGGGAGTCTACGAGCAGTACTTC	CASRAGLAGVYEQYF
.	.	14	TRBV27	TRBJ2-7	TGTGCCAGCGGAGGACGGCGAGACTCCTACGAGCAGTACTTC	CASGGRRDSYEQYF
.	.	15	TRBV19	TRBJ1-2	TGTGCCAGTAGTATTTACCCAGGCCGAAACTATGGCTACACCTTC	CASSIYPGRNYGYTF
.	TRBD2	15	TRBV6-1	TRBJ2-7	TGTGCCAGCAAAGTGGACGGCGGGAGCTCCTACGAGCAGTACTTC	CASKVDGGSSYEQYF
.	.	14	TRBV5-1	TRBJ2-5	TGCGCCAGCAACCTGGGTCAGGGCCAAGAGACCCAGTACTTC	CASNLGQGQETQYF
.	TRBD2	14	TRBV7-2	TRBJ2-1	TGTGCCAGCAGTCCCCCGGGGGGGAGGAATGAGCAGTTCTTC	CASSPPGGRNEQFF
.	TRBD1	16	TRBV5-1	TRBJ2-4	TGCGCCAGCAGCTTAACAGGGGAAATAGCCAAAAACATTCAGTACTTC	CASSLTGEIAKNIQYF
.	.	15	TRBV7-2	TRBJ2-1	TGTGCCAGCAGTTCTGGACGGGACTTTTACAATGAGCAGTTCTTC	CASSSGRDFYNEQFF
once	.	13	TRBV18	TRBJ2-5	TGTGCCAGCTCACCTAGCGCCCTAGAGACCCAGTACTTC	CASSPSALETQYF
.	.	12	TRBV11-2	TRBJ2-5	TGTGCCAGCAGCTTAGTACGGGAGACCCAGTACTTC	CASSLVRETQYF
.	TRBD1	13	TRBV13	TRBJ2-5	TGTGCCAGCAGCCCGGGACAGGGGAAGACCCAGTACTTC	CASSPGQGKTQYF
.	.	16	TRBV9	TRBJ2-5	TGTGCCAGCAGCGTTCTTCAACCCAGCGGCCAAGAGACCCAGTACTTC	CASSVLQPSGQETQYF
.	TRBD2	16	TRBV7-9	TRBJ2-1	TGTGCCAGCAGCTCAGCGACTATAGCGGGAGTCCGAGAGCAGTTCTTC	CASSSATIAGVREQFF
.	TRBD1	14	TRBV10-3	TRBJ2-7	TGTGCCATCAGCCAGGACAGGGACACCTACGAGCAGTACTTC	CAISQDRDTYEQYF
.	.	16	TRBV5-1	TRBJ2-7	TGCGCCAGCAGCTTGGGGCAGTTGTTAAAAGGGGACGAGCAGTACTTC	CASSLGQLLKGDEQYF
.	.	15	TRBV6-1	TRBJ1-1	TGTGCCAGCAGTGAGCATTATAGGGGCGGCACTGAAGCTTTCTTT	CASSEHYRGGTEAFF
few	TRBD1	16	TRBV18	TRBJ2-3	TGTGCCAGCTCACCACCGGAAGGGGGCTGGACAGATACGCAGTATTTT	CASSPPEGGWTDTQYF
.	TRBD1	15	TRBV15	TRBJ1-5	TGTGCCACCAGCAGAGATGGACAGGCAAGACAGCTCCAGCATTTT	CATSRDGQARQLQHF
.	.	12	TRBV25-1	TRBJ2-7	TGTGCCAGCAGTGACGGGACCTACGAGCAGTACTTC	CASSDGTYEQYF
.	TRBD1	21	TRBV18	TRBJ2-6	TGTGCCAGCTCACCGTCTCAACTACTAAGGACAGGGGGCGCTGGGGCCAACGTCCTGACTTTC	CASSPSQLLRTGGAGANVLTF
.	TRBD1	14	TRBV27	TRBJ2-7	TGTGCCAGCAGTTTTTGGGACAGGGACGACGAGCAGTACTTC	CASSFWDRDDEQYF
.	.	12	TRBV7-6	TRBJ2-7	TGTGCCAGCAGCCGCACAGGGAACGAGCAGTACTTC	CASSRTGNEQYF
.	.	14	TRBV6-5	TRBJ2-7	TGTGCCAGCAGTTACGGCCAGGGTTCCTACGAGCAGTACTTC	CASSYGQGSYEQYF
.	.	15	TRBV5-1	TRBJ1-2	TGCGCCAGCAGCAAAGCCAGTACAGGGTCTGATGGCTACACCTTC	CASSKASTGSDGYTF
.	.	15	TRBV7-2	TRBJ1-2	TGTGCCAGCAGCTTAGTCTGGCAGGGAAGCGATGGCTACACCTTC	CASSLVWQGSDGYTF
few	TRBD2	14	TRBV6-1	TRBJ2-7	TGTGCCAGCATGAGCACTAGCGGGACGTACGAGCAGTACTTC	CASMSTSGTYEQYF